These 11 T cell receptor beta chains share one sample of origin, sequenced in a study of Graves' ophthalmopathy and Graves' hyperthyroidism. The study amplified TCR beta CDR3 regions using RNA transcripts. Second-round multiplex PCR followed a first-round RT-PCR using HTBI primers. TCRdb reanalysed the multiplex PCR reads using MiXCR and keeps one entry per CDR3 protein. The sample carries some 150,000 distinct CDR3 sequences, roughly two fifths recorded once. What was sequenced was peripheral blood. These receptors all come from a man aged 25 to 40 with Graves' ophthalmopathy.

The genes are TRBV6-5 and TRBJ2-5; 8 positions agree with TRBD1. Germline trimming cut 0 bases from V and 4 bases from J; bases unmatched to any gene: 1. Germline CDR1 reads MNHEY; CDR2 reads SVGAGI. The CDR3 contains 14 residues. In DNA, the CDR3 is TGTGCCAGCAGTTACTCGGGACAGGCAGAGACCCAGTACTTC. It encodes CASSYSGQAETQYF.

This clonotype was counted at least ten times. The chain uses TRBV28 and TRBJ1-1; D uncertain. Trimming took off 5 bases at V and 8 bases at J, with 15 bases between the two ends. The CDR3 consists of 13 residues. The germline V gene encodes CDR1 MDHEN and CDR2 SYDVKM. The CDR3 nucleotides read TGTGCCAGCAGTGCACCCGGCTTAGGCGAAGCTTTCTTT. Translated, it gives CASSAPGLGEAFF.

The genes are TRBV6-2 or TRBV6-3 and TRBJ1-2; weak D call: TRBD1 (6 bases). This CDR3 contains 17 residues. V was cut by 5 bases and J by 0 bases, with 19 bases left in between. Germline assignment: CDR1 MNHEY and CDR2 SVGEGT. CDR3 in amino acids: CASSPYLGDTSNYGYTF. CDR3 sequence (DNA): TGTGCCAGCAGTCCCTACCTGGGGGACACTTCTAACTATGGCTACACCTTC.

In this sample, this clonotype turned up many times. This chain connects TRBV18 to TRBJ1-1; no firm D call. The V gene's germline CDR1 is KGHSH and CDR2 LQKENI. V was clipped by 6 bases and J by 4 bases, with 15 bases between them. CDR3 length equals 14 residues. The CDR3 sequence: CASSDIERFTEAFF. In DNA form, the CDR3 reads TGTGCCAGCTCCGATATTGAACGGTTCACTGAAGCTTTCTTT.

The gene calls are TRBV7-8 and TRBJ1-2; D ambiguous. Germline CDR1 and CDR2: SGHVS and FQNEAQ. Deletions cut 5 bases from V and 4 bases from J, with 17 bases between. This CDR3 is 15 amino acids long. The CDR3 is CASSPPVLSGYGYTF. The CDR3 DNA reads TGTGCCAGCAGCCCGCCGGTCCTTTCGGGCTATGGCTACACCTTC. Looking up the rest from reference TRBV7-8 and TRBJ1-2 gives the full variable domain: GAGVSQSPRYKVAKRGQDVALRCDPISGHVSLFWYQQALGQGPEFLTYFQNEAQLDKSGLPSDRFFAERPEGSVSTLKIQRTQQEDSAVYLCASSPPVLSGYGYTFGSGTRLTVV.

The CDR3 coding sequence is TGTGCCAGCAGTGAGAGGGGACGTAGCAATCAGCCCCAGCATTTT. It is translated as CASSERGRSNQPQHF. The V and J genes are TRBV6-1 and TRBJ1-5; D possibly corresponds to TRBD1 (5 bases). Germline CDR1 is MNHNS and CDR2 is SASEGT. This CDR3 has 15 residues. Trimming pared 3 bases from V and 0 bases from J, leaving 9 bases between.

This clonotype was recorded at least ten times. This chain uses TRBV4-3 with TRBJ1-5; D possibly corresponds to TRBD1 (5 bases). Trimming took 0 bases from V and 5 from J, leaving 8 bases between them. CDR1 LGHNA and CDR2 YSLEER come from the germline V gene. The CDR3 sequence is 14 residues long. The CDR3 loop reads CASSQDLGDQPQHF. CDR3 sequence (DNA): TGCGCCAGCAGCCAAGACTTGGGGGATCAGCCCCAGCATTTT.

The table lists this clonotype with many counts. The chain combines TRBV4-2 with TRBJ2-7; D unclear. The CDR3 has 15 residues. Germline V gives CDR1 LGHNA, CDR2 YNFKEQ. Between the trimmed V and J ends, which lost 0 bases and 2 bases, there was a span of 11 bases. The CDR3 DNA reads as TGTGCCAGCAGCCAAGAAAGGCGGTTAACCTACGAGCAGTACTTC. It codes for CASSQERRLTYEQYF.

At least ten counts were recorded for this clonotype. J is TRBJ2-7 and V is TRBV6-1, with a tentative D call TRBD2 (6 bases). The germline gives CDR1 MNHNS, CDR2 SASEGT. This CDR3 has 16 residues. V lost 8 bases and J lost 7, with 27 bases in between. Here the CDR3 DNA reads TGTGCCAGCCTCGGTCTCTGGTCGGGGGAGAAGGGGGAGCAGTACTTC. Translated, it gives CASLGLWSGEKGEQYF.

This clonotype has at least ten counts. The V gene is TRBV2, the J gene TRBJ1-5; D may be TRBD1 (5 bases). V was clipped by 7 bases and J by 0 bases, with 16 bases between them. This CDR3 has 16 amino acids. CDR1 SNHLY and CDR2 FYNNEI come from the germline V gene. The CDR3 DNA is TGTGCCAGCATATCAGGGAAAGGTTATAGCAATCAGCCCCAGCATTTT. It translates to CASISGKGYSNQPQHF.

This clonotype was counted many times. The V and J genes are TRBV5-5 and TRBJ1-1; no firm D call. The CDR3 is 14 amino acids. The V and J ends lost 2 bases and 1 base respectively, with 9 bases between them. Germline CDR1 reads SGHKS; CDR2 reads YYEKEE (reference sequence). The CDR3 sequence: CASSFGTGNTEAFF. The DNA of the CDR3 is TGTGCCAGCAGCTTTGGAACTGGGAACACTGAAGCTTTCTTT.